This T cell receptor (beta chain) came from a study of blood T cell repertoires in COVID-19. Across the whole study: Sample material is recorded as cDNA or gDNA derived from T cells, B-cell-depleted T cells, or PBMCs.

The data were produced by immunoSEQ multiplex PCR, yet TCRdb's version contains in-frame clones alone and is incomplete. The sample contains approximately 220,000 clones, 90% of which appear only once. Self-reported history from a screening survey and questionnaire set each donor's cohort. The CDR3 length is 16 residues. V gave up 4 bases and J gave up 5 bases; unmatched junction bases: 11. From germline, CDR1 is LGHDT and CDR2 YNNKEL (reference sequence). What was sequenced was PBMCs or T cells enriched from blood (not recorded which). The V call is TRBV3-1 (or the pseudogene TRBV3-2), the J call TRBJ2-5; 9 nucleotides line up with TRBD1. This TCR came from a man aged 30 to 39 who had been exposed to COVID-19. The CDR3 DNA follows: TGTGCCAGCAGCCTTACGGGACAGGGTTTTTCGGAGACCCAGTACTTC. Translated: CASSLTGQGFSETQYF.